This TCR beta chain emerged from a study of T-cell memory formation after mild COVID-19. V was clipped by 1 base and J by 0 bases, with 7 bases between them. Germline values: CDR1 DFQATT, CDR2 SNEGSKA (reference sequence). This CDR3 has 14 amino acids. Overall study results and limits: Pre-infection memory contained some responding clones, which suggested that cross-reactive memory had joined. For contracting clones, CD4+ ones sat mainly in CM and EM, CD8+ in EMRA. From day 15 to 85, contracting clones were balanced between CD4 and CD8, whereas later expanders leaned toward CD4+.

After 5'RACE with constant-segment primers, TCR alpha and TCR beta cDNA libraries carrying sample barcodes and UMIs were obtained. TCRdb re-analysed the 5' RACE reads in MiXCR, keeping a single row per CDR3 protein. This sample yields a few hundred thousand distinct CDR3 sequences, of which roughly 15% are seen a single time; roughly 21% belongs to the top ten. The sample holds a few counts of this clonotype. Its antigen is not known. The sample taken for sequencing was PBMCs or a T cell subset sorted from them (not recorded which). This clonotype was obtained from a man between 18 and 29 years old who had mild COVID-19 (a few samples of this study predate the infection). Cell type and time point are not known. The V gene is TRBV20-1, the J gene TRBJ1-5; TRBD1 might be the D (5 bases). CDR3 protein: CSARVGASNQPQHF. The CDR3 DNA is TGCAGTGCTAGAGTTGGGGCTAGCAATCAGCCCCAGCATTTT.